The rows below give T cell receptor beta chains drawn from one sample of a study of CD8 T cells in ankylosing spondylitis. TCRdb ran MiXCR on the 5' RACE reads and lists one entry per CDR3 protein. The repertoire holds 220,000 or so distinct CDR3 sequences, with roughly 10% as singletons. Source material: blood, either unsorted or a sorted T cell fraction (not recorded which). These receptors originate from a male donor with ankylosing spondylitis or in good health (not recorded which). CDR3s include the opening cysteine and the closing phenylalanine or tryptophan. A D gene is named only where the DNA matches it firmly. Some rows mark clone size as missing; the rest say once, few, many or name a class of expanded clone.

>TRBJ2-7|few|-|TRBV14
TGTGCCAGCAGCCAAGGCGGCAGGGCTTACGAGCAGTACTTC
CASSQGGRAYEQYF
>TRBJ2-7|-|TRBD1|TRBV5-1
TGCGCCAGCAGCTTCGGGACAGTCCAGTCCTACGAGCAGTACTTC
CASSFGTVQSYEQYF
>TRBJ2-1|many|-|TRBV27
TGTGCCAGCAGCCGTCCCTACTCCTACAATGAGCAGTTCTTC
CASSRPYSYNEQFF
>TRBJ2-6|-|TRBD1|TRBV3-1
TGTGCCAGCAGCCAAAATACAGGGGCTGGGGCCAACGTCCTGACTTTC
CASSQNTGAGANVLTF
>TRBJ1-4|-|-|TRBV9
TGTGCCAGCAGCGGTCCGGACTTGCAGTGTGTTTTT
CASSGPDLQCVF
>TRBJ1-5|few|-|TRBV5-6
TGTGCCAGCAGCTTGGGGGTGTTATCAGCCCAGCATTTT
CASSLGVLSAQHF
>TRBJ2-7|few|-|TRBV5-1
TGCGCCAGCAGCTTGGAGCCAGGGCCCTACGAGCAGTACTTC
CASSLEPGPYEQYF
>TRBJ2-7|-|TRBD1|TRBV5-1
TGCGCCAGCAGCTTGAACGGCGCCGGGACAGGGTATGCCGAGCAGTACTTC
CASSLNGAGTGYAEQYF
>TRBJ2-3|many|-|TRBV18
TGTGCCAGCTCACCCAGAGGAGACACAGATACGCAGTATTTT
CASSPRGDTDTQYF
>TRBJ2-5|few|TRBD2|TRBV5-1
TGCGCCAGCAGCCCTGGGGCGGGGGAGCGCCAAGAGACCCAGTACTTC
CASSPGAGERQETQYF
>TRBJ1-3|many|TRBD1|TRBV20-1
TGCAGTGCTAGAGTAATGACAGGGTGGGGAAACACCATATATTTT
CSARVMTGWGNTIYF
>TRBJ2-4|-|TRBD1|TRBV5-1
TGCGCCAGCAGCCCAGACAACGCTCCTTTACAGGGGCACATTCAGTACTTC
CASSPDNAPLQGHIQYF
>TRBJ2-3|few|-|TRBV7-9
TGTGCCAGCAGCTTATACCAGGGCTCTACAGATACGCAGTATTTT
CASSLYQGSTDTQYF
>TRBJ2-7|many|-|TRBV28
TGTGCCAGCAGTTTTCTCAAGGGACTGATTTTCGAGCAGTACTTC
CASSFLKGLIFEQYF
>TRBJ2-7|many|-|TRBV12-3/TRBV12-4
TGTGCCAGCAGTTTACAACTAGCATCGACCCACGAGCAGTACTTC
CASSLQLASTHEQYF
>TRBJ2-3|many|-|TRBV24-1
TGTGCCACCAGTGATCTCACCGGCAACACAGATACGCAGTATTTT
CATSDLTGNTDTQYF
>TRBJ2-3|few|-|TRBV20-1
TGCAGTGCTCCCGTCGGGGCGGATACGCAGTATTTT
CSAPVGADTQYF
>TRBJ2-7|many|-|TRBV7-3
TGTGCCAGCAGCTCGTTGCAGGGACCCTACGAGCAGTACTTC
CASSSLQGPYEQYF
>TRBJ2-1|many|TRBD1|TRBV20-1
TGCAGTGCTGAGGACAGGGGGCCCTATGAGCAGTTCTTC
CSAEDRGPYEQFF
>TRBJ2-7|-|-|TRBV12-3/TRBV12-4
TGTGCCAGCAGTCCGAAGTACGAGCAGTACTTC
CASSPKYEQYF
>TRBJ2-5|-|TRBD2|TRBV7-9
TGTGCCAGCAGCCCCTCAGCGGGGTCGGAGACCCAGTACTTC
CASSPSAGSETQYF
>TRBJ2-2|few|TRBD1|TRBV5-1
TGCGCCAGCAGCTTGGACGGACAGGGGGTCGCCGGGGAGCTGTTTTTT
CASSLDGQGVAGELFF
>TRBJ2-3|many|-|TRBV12-3/TRBV12-4
TGTGCCAGCAGTCCCCCAATGAGCACAGATACGCAGTATTTT
CASSPPMSTDTQYF
>TRBJ1-6|-|TRBD1|TRBV5-1
TGCGCCAGCAGCTCGGACAGGGGAGATAATTCACCCCTCCACTTT
CASSSDRGDNSPLHF
>TRBJ2-1|few|-|TRBV5-1
TGCGCCAGCAGCTGGACCGAGAGCGCCTACAATGAGCAGTTCTTC
CASSWTESAYNEQFF
>TRBJ1-5|many|-|TRBV9
TGTGCCAGCAGCGTAGAGGCCTACAATCAGCCCCAGCATTTT
CASSVEAYNQPQHF
>TRBJ1-5|-|-|TRBV20-1
TGCAGTGCTAACAGGGAGGGACTCTACAATCAGCCCCAGCATTTT
CSANREGLYNQPQHF
>TRBJ2-3|few|TRBD1|TRBV7-2
TGTGCCAGCAGCTACCAGCAGGGGGCGGTAGATACGCAGTATTTT
CASSYQQGAVDTQYF
>TRBJ1-4|-|-|TRBV3-1
TGTGCCAGCAGCCAAGCAGAGGGAGAAAAACTGTTTTTT
CASSQAEGEKLFF
>TRBJ1-1|few|-|TRBV7-2
TGTGCCAGCAGCCCTCGACACGGAAACACTGAAGCTTTCTTT
CASSPRHGNTEAFF
>TRBJ1-2|many|TRBD1|TRBV12-3/TRBV12-4
TGTGCCAGCAGGCCAACGGGACAGGGTAACTATGGCTACACCTTC
CASRPTGQGNYGYTF
>TRBJ2-4|-|-|TRBV27
TGTGCCAGCAGTCCACCCTGGCAAGGGGGAGCCAAAAACATTCAGTACTTC
CASSPPWQGGAKNIQYF
>TRBJ2-1|-|-|TRBV20-1
TGCAGTGCTAGCCTGGAATTGGGCGACAATGAGCAGTTCTTC
CSASLELGDNEQFF
>TRBJ2-1|many|TRBD2|TRBV20-1
TGCAGTGCTGGGGTCATAAGCGGGGGCCCCTACAATGAGCAGTTCTTC
CSAGVISGGPYNEQFF
>TRBJ2-3|many|TRBD2|TRBV3-1
TGTGCCAGCAGCCCAACTAGCGGTGAGATCACGCAGTATTTT
CASSPTSGEITQYF
>TRBJ1-6|many|-|TRBV7-2
TGTGCCAGCAGCTTTCCTATAAGCTCCTATAATTCACCCCTCCACTTT
CASSFPISSYNSPLHF
>TRBJ2-3|-|TRBD1|TRBV7-9
TGTGCCAGCAGTACGGGACAGGGTCCGGTGAGAAGAGATGCGCAGTATTTT
CASSTGQGPVRRDAQYF
>TRBJ2-7|many|-|TRBV5-6
TGTGCCAGCAGCTTCGGGACGGCTATCTCGACCTACGAGCAGTACTTC
CASSFGTAISTYEQYF
>TRBJ2-3|many|-|TRBV6-1
TGTGCCATCTTACATCAGACGGATACGCAGTATTTT
CAILHQTDTQYF
>TRBJ2-3|many|-|TRBV6-5
TGTGCCAGCAGTTACTCGATAGCGGGGTTACAGGGGGCAACAGATACGCAGTATTTT
CASSYSIAGLQGATDTQYF
>TRBJ2-3|many|TRBD2|TRBV27
TGTGCCAGCAGTTTATCGCAGCGGGGGGGAGATACGCAGTATTTT
CASSLSQRGGDTQYF
>TRBJ1-1|many|TRBD1|TRBV2
TGTGCCAGCTATGGGGAAGGACAGGAGACAACTCGTGAAGCTTTCTTT
CASYGEGQETTREAFF
>TRBJ1-1|few|-|TRBV29-1
TGCAGTGCTACTCTCTTGGCCGGGAACACTGAAGCTTTCTTT
CSATLLAGNTEAFF
>TRBJ1-2|many|TRBD1|TRBV20-1
TGCAGTGCCAACTCCCGGACAGGCCTTCACCTGAGCTACACCTTC
CSANSRTGLHLSYTF
>TRBJ1-3|many|TRBD1|TRBV5-1
TGCGCCAGCAGCTTGAGGACAGGGGACGGAAACACCATATATTTT
CASSLRTGDGNTIYF
>TRBJ2-7|-|-|TRBV3-1
TGTGCCAGCAGCCAAGACCCAGTCGAGCAGTACTTC
CASSQDPVEQYF
>TRBJ1-1|many|-|TRBV20-1
TGCAGTGCTAGTTCTCCAGAGGCTTTCTTT
CSASSPEAFF
>TRBJ2-1|-|-|TRBV19
TGTGCCAGTAGTATAGTATACACCAACAATGAGCAGTTCTTC
CASSIVYTNNEQFF
>TRBJ2-5|-|-|TRBV20-1
TGCAGTGCTGGAAAGGGCTGGACTGTCCAAGAGACCCAGTACTTC
CSAGKGWTVQETQYF
>TRBJ2-5|-|TRBD1|TRBV25-1
TGTGCCAGCAGCCAAACAGGGGACGGGACCCAGTACTTC
CASSQTGDGTQYF
>TRBJ2-5|-|-|TRBV6-5
TGTGCCAGCAGTTACTATGGGGGCCCTCAAGAGACCCAGTACTTC
CASSYYGGPQETQYF
>TRBJ2-2|many|-|TRBV5-1
TGCGCCAGCAATCCAGGGTCTGCCACCGGGGAGCTGTTTTTT
CASNPGSATGELFF
>TRBJ2-3|many|TRBD1|TRBV5-1
TGCGCCAGCAGCCGTGGACAGGGGGCCTTTAACTTTCTTAGGGATACGCAGTATTTT
CASSRGQGAFNFLRDTQYF
>TRBJ1-3|-|-|TRBV7-8
TGTGCCAGCAGCCCCGGGGATGGGGGCTCTGGAAACACCATATATTTT
CASSPGDGGSGNTIYF
>TRBJ2-1|many|TRBD2|TRBV20-1
TGCAGTGCTAGAGATTTTCAGAGCGGGGGGGCGAATGAGCAGTTCTTC
CSARDFQSGGANEQFF